Below are 7 T cell receptor beta chains sequenced from a single sample in a study of cytomegalovirus exposure and HLA in healthy donors listed by TCRdb under 2017. Receptor libraries were prepared by the immunoSEQ multiplex PCR assay. For the multiplex PCR, a mixture combining 60 forward primers for TCR Vbeta segments and 13 reverse primers for TCR Jbeta segments was used. The table was pulled from immuneACCESS by TCRdb, which kept in-frame rearrangements only. Such tables lose some clones; where checked, under half of the loss comes from unresolved V genes, and the rest has no known cause. The sample records 55,000 to 70,000 clones, roughly 85% of which are singletons. The leading ten clones occupy 2% of the sample. Sequenced: PBMCs. All receptors derive from a woman younger than 45 in good health and CMV-seronegative.

The rearrangement uses TRBV28 and TRBJ2-7, with a possible D match to TRBD1 (5 bases). From germline, CDR1 is MDHEN and CDR2 SYDVKM. Trimming removed 6 bases from V and 6 bases from J, with 12 bases in between. The CDR3 is made up of 12 amino acids. DNA for the CDR3: TGTGCCAGCAGCCCAGGGTATCGCGAGCAGTACTTC. Amino acid sequence: CASSPGYREQYF.

The CDR3: CASSQDIQGTQFF. CDR3 nucleotide sequence: TGTGCCAGCAGCCAAGATATCCAGGGGACGCAGTTCTTC. The V and J genes are TRBV14 and TRBJ2-1; perhaps TRBD1 as D (6 bases). Trimming removed 0 bases from V and 12 bases from J, with 12 bases in between. Germline V gene lookup returns CDR1 SGHDN and CDR2 FVKESK. The CDR3 is 13 amino acids.

This chain joins TRBV5-1 and TRBJ2-7; 11 bases fit TRBD2. Germline CDR1 is SGHRS and CDR2 is YFSETQ. The J segment lost 2 bases and the V segment lost 7 bases, leaving 14 bases of the junction unmatched. The CDR3 runs to 17 residues. CDR3 region: CASSQDIAGGPTYEQYF. CDR3 nucleotides: TGCGCCAGCTCCCAGGATATAGCGGGAGGGCCCACCTACGAGCAGTACTTC. The whole variable domain, remainder taken from reference TRBV5-1 and TRBJ2-7, is KAGVTQTPRYLIKTRGQQVTLSCSPISGHRSVSWYQQTPGQGLQFLFEYFSETQRNKGNFPGRFSGRQFSNSRSEMNVSTLELGDSALYLCASSQDIAGGPTYEQYFGPGTRLTVT.

This rearrangement joins TRBV19 to TRBJ2-5, with TRBD1 matching over 9 bases. Germline values: CDR1 LNHDA, CDR2 SQIVND (reference sequence). The V gene end was trimmed by 5 bases and the J gene end by 4 bases; junction bases not matched to a gene: 8. The CDR3 totals 15 residues. The CDR3 loop reads CASSPGTGWGETQYF. CDR3 coding DNA: TGTGCCAGTAGTCCTGGGACAGGGTGGGGAGAGACCCAGTACTTC.

This chain joins TRBV9 and TRBJ1-2; 10 bases agree with TRBD1. CDR3 length: 16 residues. Germline V lookup: CDR1 SGDLS, CDR2 YYNGEE. V shed 4 bases, J shed 7 bases, and the junction held 13 bases outside the gene matches. CDR3 region: CASSLKTGQGHSGYTF. Here the CDR3 DNA reads TGTGCCAGCAGCCTCAAAACGGGACAGGGGCACAGTGGCTACACCTTC. Full variable domain (missing parts from reference TRBV9 and TRBJ1-2): DSGVTQTPKHLITATGQRVTLRCSPRSGDLSVYWYQQSLDQGLQFLIQYYNGEERAKGNILERFSAQQFPDLHSELNLSSLELGDSALYFCASSLKTGQGHSGYTFGSGTRLTVV.

This clone was seen once. At one boundary the junction diverges from the germline segment, which might be a read error. Other nucleotide sequences from this sample produce the same CDR3. The V gene is TRBV6-6, the J gene TRBJ2-7; 7 positions match TRBD1. Germline assignment: CDR1 MNHNY and CDR2 SVGAGI (reference sequence). The CDR3 contains 13 residues. The CDR3: CASSQRQGYEQYF. In nucleotides, the CDR3 is TGTGCCAGCAGTCAAAGACAGGGCTACGAGCAATACTTC.

The chain is built from TRBV7-2 and TRBJ2-3; no definite D call. The germline V gene encodes CDR1 SGHTA and CDR2 FQGNSA. The CDR3 runs 12 residues. The V end was cut by 1 base, the J end by 14 bases, with 13 bases between. The CDR3 bases are TGTGCCAGCAGCTTAGTATCGTATCGTCCGTATTTT. It specifies CASSLVSYRPYF.